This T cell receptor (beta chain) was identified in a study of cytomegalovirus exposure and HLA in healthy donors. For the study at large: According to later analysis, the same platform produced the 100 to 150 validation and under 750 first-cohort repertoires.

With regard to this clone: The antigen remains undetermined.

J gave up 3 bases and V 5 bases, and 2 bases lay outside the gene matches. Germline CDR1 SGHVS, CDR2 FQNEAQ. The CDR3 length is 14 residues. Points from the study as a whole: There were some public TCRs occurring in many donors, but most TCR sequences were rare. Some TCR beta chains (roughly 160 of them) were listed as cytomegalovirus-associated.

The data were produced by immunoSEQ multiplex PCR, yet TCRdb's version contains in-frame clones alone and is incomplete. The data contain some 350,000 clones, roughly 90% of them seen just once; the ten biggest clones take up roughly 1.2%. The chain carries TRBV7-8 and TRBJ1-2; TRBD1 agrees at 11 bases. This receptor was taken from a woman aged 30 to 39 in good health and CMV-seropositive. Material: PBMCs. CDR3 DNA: TGTGCCAGCAGCGCGGGACAGGGGGACTATGGCTACACCTTC. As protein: CASSAGQGDYGYTF.